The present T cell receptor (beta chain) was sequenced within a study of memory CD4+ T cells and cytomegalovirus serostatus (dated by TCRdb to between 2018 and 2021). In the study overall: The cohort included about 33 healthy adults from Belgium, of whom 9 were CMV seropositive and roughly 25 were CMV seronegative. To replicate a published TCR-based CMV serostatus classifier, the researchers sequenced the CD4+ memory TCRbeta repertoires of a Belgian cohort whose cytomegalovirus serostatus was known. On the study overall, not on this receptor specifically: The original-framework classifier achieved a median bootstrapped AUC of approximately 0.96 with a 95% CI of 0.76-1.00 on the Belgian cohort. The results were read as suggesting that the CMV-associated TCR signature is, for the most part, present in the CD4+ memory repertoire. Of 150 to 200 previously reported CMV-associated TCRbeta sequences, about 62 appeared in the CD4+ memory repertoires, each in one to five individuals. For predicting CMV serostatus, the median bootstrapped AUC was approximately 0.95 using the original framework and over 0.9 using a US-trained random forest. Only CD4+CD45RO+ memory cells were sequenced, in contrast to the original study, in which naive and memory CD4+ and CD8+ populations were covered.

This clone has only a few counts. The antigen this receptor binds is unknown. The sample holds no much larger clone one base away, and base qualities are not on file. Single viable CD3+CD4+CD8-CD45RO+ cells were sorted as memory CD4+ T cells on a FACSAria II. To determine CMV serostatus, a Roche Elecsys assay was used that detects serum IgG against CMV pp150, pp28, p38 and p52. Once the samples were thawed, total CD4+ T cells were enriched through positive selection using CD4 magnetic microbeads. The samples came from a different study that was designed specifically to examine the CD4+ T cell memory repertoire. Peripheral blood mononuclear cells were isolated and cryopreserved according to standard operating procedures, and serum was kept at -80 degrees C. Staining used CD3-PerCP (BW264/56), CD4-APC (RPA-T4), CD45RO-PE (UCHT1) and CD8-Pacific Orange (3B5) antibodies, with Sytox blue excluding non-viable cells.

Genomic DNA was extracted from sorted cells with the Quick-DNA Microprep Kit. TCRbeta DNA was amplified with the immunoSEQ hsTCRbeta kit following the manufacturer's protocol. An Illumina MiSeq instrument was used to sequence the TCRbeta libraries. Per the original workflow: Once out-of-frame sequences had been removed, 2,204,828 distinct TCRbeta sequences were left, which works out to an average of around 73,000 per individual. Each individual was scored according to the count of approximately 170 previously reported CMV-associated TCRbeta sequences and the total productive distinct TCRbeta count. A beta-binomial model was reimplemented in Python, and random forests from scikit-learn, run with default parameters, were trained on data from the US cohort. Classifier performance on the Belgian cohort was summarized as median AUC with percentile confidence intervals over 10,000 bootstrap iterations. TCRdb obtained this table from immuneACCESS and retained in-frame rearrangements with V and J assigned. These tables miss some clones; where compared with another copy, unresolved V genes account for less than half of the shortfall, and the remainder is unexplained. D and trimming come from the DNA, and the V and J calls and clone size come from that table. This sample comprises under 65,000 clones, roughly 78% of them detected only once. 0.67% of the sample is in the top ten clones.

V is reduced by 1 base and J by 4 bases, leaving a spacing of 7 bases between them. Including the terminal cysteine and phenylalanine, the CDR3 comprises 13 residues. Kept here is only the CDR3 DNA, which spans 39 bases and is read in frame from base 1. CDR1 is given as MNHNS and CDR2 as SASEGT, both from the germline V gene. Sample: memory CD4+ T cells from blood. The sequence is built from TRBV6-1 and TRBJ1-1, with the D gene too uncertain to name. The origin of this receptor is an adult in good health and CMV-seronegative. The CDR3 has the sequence CASSEGGLTEAFF. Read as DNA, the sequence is TGTGCCAGCAGTGAAGGAGGGCTCACTGAAGCTTTCTTT.